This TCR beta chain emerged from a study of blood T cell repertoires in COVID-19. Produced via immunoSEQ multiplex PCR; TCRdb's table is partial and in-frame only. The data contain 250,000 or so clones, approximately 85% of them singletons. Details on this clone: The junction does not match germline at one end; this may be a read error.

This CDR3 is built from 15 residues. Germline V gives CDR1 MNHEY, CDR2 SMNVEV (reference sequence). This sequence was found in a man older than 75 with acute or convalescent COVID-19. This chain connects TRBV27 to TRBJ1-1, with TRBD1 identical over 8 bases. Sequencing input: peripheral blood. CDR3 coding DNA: TGTGCCAGCAGTTTACTCCGACAGGGGAACTCTGAAGCTTTCTTT. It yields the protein CASSLLRQGNSEAFF.